Included here is one T cell receptor (beta chain) sequence, with context. Its antigen is not yet known. No base quality information exists; no much larger clone differs at one position. The data stem from a study of blood T cell repertoires in COVID-19 (TCRdb year 2020). As for the study more broadly: Collaborator samples came from the United States, Italy and Spain and covered acute and convalescent phases of COVID-19. Sample metadata almost always included a de-identified subject ID, COVID-19 status, age in years and sex. Subjects who had been exposed to COVID-19, were actively infected with it, or had recovered from it provided the deeply sampled blood TCRbeta repertoires that made up the dataset. The prospective study material was composed of cDNA or gDNA derived from T cells, B-cell-depleted T cells, or PBMCs. Where HLA class I and class II types were available, the types were taken from metadata supplied by the sample provider, not from assay-based typing. The repertoires were made available in a free public database intended to serve as a resource for research on the immune response to SARS-CoV-2. The samples were drawn from two sources: the first 160 participants of the ongoing ImmuneRACE study, and 1,000 to 1,500 subjects contributed by 6 global collaborators.

The germline V gene yields SGDLS for CDR1 and YYNGEE for CDR2. V is cut by 0 bases and J by 5 bases, and the space between the germline ends is 6 bases. Inclusive of the bounding cysteine and phenylalanine, the CDR3 is 12 residues long. Left in the record is the CDR3 DNA by itself, 36 bases read in frame from the first base. TCRbeta CDR3 regions were amplified from genomic DNA using the immunoSEQ Assay, a bias-controlled multiplex PCR. Concerning the study's data processing: Nucleated cell counts per sample were estimated from amplification of reference gene primers within the assay. To quantify the absolute abundance of each unique TCRbeta CDR3 rearrangement, sequence reads were collapsed and filtered. For each sample, productive Simpson clonality was calculated as the square root of Simpson's diversity index over productive rearrangements. TCRdb's version of the immuneACCESS table is confined to in-frame rearrangements and falls short of the full clone set. An unresolved V gene accounts for under half of the shortfall where checked; the remainder is of unknown origin. The DNA was the basis for D and trimming; V, J and clone size are from that table. The sample table contains about 110,000 clones; only one count was recorded for 82% of them. The top ten constitute roughly 8.2% of the sample.

Collaborating institutions collected whole blood in K2EDTA tubes following their own protocols. For TCRbeta analysis, collaborators shipped samples as frozen whole blood, isolated PBMCs, or DNA extracted from either of those sample types. The paper as a whole reports these results and caveats: The quantity of clinical and demographic metadata differed by source and by participant and was supplied without curation.

This clonotype was sampled from an older man with acute or convalescent COVID-19. This chain is built from TRBV9 and TRBJ2-7; no D gene is confidently identified. The sequenced material came from peripheral blood. The nucleotide sequence is TGTGCCAGCAGCGTAGATCTCCACGAGCAGTACTTC. Translated, this gives CASSVDLHEQYF.